The 12 T cell receptor beta chains given below trace back to one sample, sequenced in a study of cytomegalovirus exposure and HLA in healthy donors. The primer mix had 60 Vbeta and 13 Jbeta primers. Assay: immunoSEQ multiplex PCR; the TCRdb copy retains only in-frame clones and omits some. The sample has approximately 250,000 clones, around 80% seen once. Sequenced: PBMCs. Receptors originate from a boy between 10 and 17 years old in good health and CMV-seronegative.

The chain joins TRBV23-1 to TRBJ1-1; 8 bases align to TRBD1. TRBV23-1 is placed among ORFs of uncertain function. There are 18 residues in the CDR3. V trimming: 2 bases; J trimming: 4 bases; junction bases outside the gene matches: 15. CDR3 in DNA: TGCGCCAGCAGTCAAAGGACAGGGACCCTCCTTGGTGGCACTGAAGCTTTCTTT. Protein: CASSQRTGTLLGGTEAFF.

The chain has TRBV10-1 and TRBJ2-7; perhaps TRBD1 as D (6 bases). The V gene's germline CDR1 is WNHNN and CDR2 SYGVQD (reference sequence). The V end lost 2 bases, the J end lost 2 bases, and 7 bases lay between the germline ends. The CDR3 loop spans 13 amino acids. CDR3 in amino acids: CASSEAGAYEQYF. The CDR3 DNA reads as TGCGCCAGCAGTGAGGCAGGGGCCTACGAGCAGTACTTC.

The genes are TRBV6-6 and TRBJ2-7; 7 nucleotides agree with TRBD1. Germline-derived CDR1 and CDR2 are MNHNY and SVGAGI (reference sequence). The CDR3 extends over 13 amino acids. J was trimmed by 2 bases and V by 6 bases; bases with no gene match: 4. The CDR3 DNA reads as TGTGCCAGCAGCTACAGGGGCCCCTACGAGCAGTACTTC. Translation: CASSYRGPYEQYF.

V usage is TRBV5-1 and J usage is TRBJ2-2; D perhaps matches TRBD1 (6 bases). CDR1 SGHRS and CDR2 YFSETQ come from the germline V gene. The V gene lost 4 bases and the J gene lost 5 bases, with 15 bases spanning the gap. There are 15 residues in the CDR3. CDR3 protein: CASSLRTDPTGELFF. The DNA for the CDR3 is TGCGCCAGCAGCCTCCGGACAGATCCGACCGGGGAGCTGTTTTTT.

V is TRBV5-1 and J is TRBJ2-7; D is perhaps TRBD1 (6 bases). The V gene's germline CDR1 is SGHRS and CDR2 YFSETQ. The CDR3 is 13 residues long. The ends were cut back, 0 bases at V and 5 bases at J, with 9 bases in the middle. The CDR3: CASSLDRVHEQYF. DNA for the CDR3: TGCGCCAGCAGCTTGGACAGGGTCCACGAGCAGTACTTC.

In its sample, this clone was seen once. This chain uses TRBV10-3 with TRBJ2-3, with D possibly matching TRBD2 (6 bases). Germline lookup yields CDR1 ENHRY and CDR2 SYGVKD. This CDR3 spans 12 amino acids. V was trimmed by 6 bases and J by 5 bases, leaving 9 bases between them. CDR3: CAISQGGDTQYF. CDR3 nucleotides: TGTGCCATCAGCCAGGGAGGAGATACGCAGTATTTT.

CDR3: CASSIRDRTHEQYF. The CDR3 bases are TGTGCCAGTAGTATCCGGGACAGGACCCACGAGCAGTACTTC. The chain employs TRBV19 and TRBJ2-7; TRBD1 agrees at 8 bases. The CDR3 runs 14 residues. Germline trimming cut 3 bases from V and 5 bases from J; bases unmatched to any gene: 6. Germline CDR1 is LNHDA and CDR2 is SQIVND (reference sequence).

The chain links TRBV13 to TRBJ2-7; D remains ambiguous. Trimming left V 4 bases short and J 5 bases short, with 18 bases between. Germline lookup yields CDR1 PRHDT and CDR2 FYEKMQ (reference sequence). This CDR3 spans 15 amino acids. This CDR3 is CASSSRLTKGDEQYF. The CDR3 nucleotides are TGTGCCAGCAGCTCCCGACTTACCAAAGGCGACGAGCAGTACTTC.

This clone was seen only a few times. The chain carries TRBV2 and TRBJ1-1; tentative D call: TRBD1 (5 bases). The V gene's germline CDR1 is SNHLY and CDR2 FYNNEI. Trimming left V 0 bases short and J 10 bases short, with 12 bases between. CDR3 size: 13 residues. The CDR3 region is CASSEAAGLGAFF. CDR3 in DNA: TGTGCCAGCAGTGAAGCGGCAGGGTTAGGAGCTTTCTTT.

This clone appeared a few times. An end of the junction does not agree with germline; a read error may underlie this. The chain employs TRBV6-5 and TRBJ2-5, with 7 positions matching TRBD1. The J call may be mistaken, given a closer DNA end match to TRBJ2-7. Germline V lookup: CDR1 MNHEY, CDR2 SVGAGI. CDR3 length: 14 residues. The CDR3 DNA follows: TGTGCCAGCAGGTACTCCACAGGGGTCTACGAGCAGTACTTC. Residues: CASRYSTGVYEQYF.

The gene calls are TRBV6-1 and TRBJ1-1, with a tentative D call TRBD1 (5 bases). Germline V gives CDR1 MNHNS, CDR2 SASEGT. Trimming left V 7 bases short and J 2 bases short, with 14 bases between. The CDR3 is 14 amino acids. The CDR3 is CASTGRGFNTEAFF. The CDR3 bases are TGTGCCAGCACCGGAAGGGGTTTTAACACTGAAGCTTTCTTT.

This clone occurred a few times. The genes are TRBV7-2 and TRBJ2-7; D may be TRBD2 (6 bases). This CDR3 spans 15 amino acids. Germline lookup yields CDR1 SGHTA and CDR2 FQGNSA. V lost 5 bases to trimming and J lost 4 bases, with 18 bases between them. As DNA, the CDR3 is TGTGCCAGCAGCCTTAACGGGGGATCCGTTTACGAGCAGTACTTC. Protein product: CASSLNGGSVYEQYF.